These 7 T cell receptor beta chains came from one sample sequenced in a study of T cell changes during pregnancy in multiple sclerosis. TCRdb keeps only in-frame clones here, not all; method: immunoSEQ multiplex PCR. The table shows 20,000 to 25,000 clones, with roughly 89% occurring only once. Here the sequenced sample was CD8+ T cells from peripheral blood mononuclear cells, taken in the first trimester of pregnancy. Receptor source: a female donor in good health, enrolled as a control in a pregnancy study.

This clone is a singleton in its sample. In nucleotides, the CDR3 is TGTGCCAGCAGCTTCCACCCCCAGGGTGGAGGGGAGACCCAGTACTTC. Its protein product is CASSFHPQGGGETQYF. The chain joins TRBV7-3 to TRBJ2-5; the D gene is possibly TRBD2 (6 bases). CDR1 and CDR2 (germline): SGHTA, FQGTGA. The CDR3 totals 16 residues. Trimming removed 3 bases from V and 5 bases from J, with 19 bases in between.

The chain employs TRBV27 and TRBJ2-3; TRBD1 matches 9 bases. V lost 4 bases and J lost 5; bases outside the gene matches: 13. Germline assignment: CDR1 MNHEY and CDR2 SMNVEV (reference sequence). The CDR3 contains 17 residues. The CDR3 loop is CASSYTPPGQGIDTQYF. Written as DNA, the CDR3 is TGTGCCAGCAGTTACACGCCGCCGGGACAGGGAATAGATACGCAGTATTTT.

This sequence joins TRBV9 and TRBJ1-2; tentatively, D is TRBD1 (5 bases). V lost 0 bases and J lost 6, with 9 bases in between. Per germline, CDR1 SGDLS and CDR2 YYNGEE. CDR3 length: 13 residues. The DNA for the CDR3 is TGTGCCAGCAGCGTAGCGACAGATGATGGCTACACCTTC. The encoded protein is CASSVATDDGYTF.

The J gene is TRBJ2-3, the V gene TRBV21-1; the table gives TRBD2 as D, unverified against the DNA. TRBV21-1 is given as a pseudogene. CDR3 length equals 16 residues. In nucleotides, the CDR3 is TGTGCCAGCAGCAAAGGAGGGAGGGGAGGCACAGATACGCAGTATTTT. Protein sequence: CASSKGGRGGTDTQYF.

The chain recombines TRBV5-6 with TRBJ2-5, with 7 bases identical to TRBD1. V lost 0 bases and J lost 1; bases outside the gene matches: 6. In germline, CDR1 is SGHDT, CDR2 YYEEEE. This CDR3 contains 16 residues. The CDR3 region is CASSLGWTGRQETQYF. As DNA, the CDR3 is TGTGCCAGCAGCTTGGGGTGGACAGGCCGCCAAGAGACCCAGTACTTC.

The chain recombines TRBV6-1 with TRBJ1-5, with TRBD1 as a possible D gene (5 bases). The CDR3 is 15 residues long. Germline V gives CDR1 MNHNS, CDR2 SASEGT. V was trimmed by 2 bases and J by 5 bases, leaving 13 bases between them. The CDR3 sequence: CASSESVGAHQPQHF. CDR3 bases: TGTGCCAGCAGTGAATCGGTAGGGGCCCATCAGCCCCAGCATTTT.

The chain carries TRBV2 and TRBJ1-1; no firm D call. V lost 8 bases to trimming and J lost 1 base, with 5 bases between them. The CDR3 is 11 residues long. Germline values: CDR1 SNHLY, CDR2 FYNNEI. CDR3 bases: TGTGCCAGCTGGGCGAACACTGAAGCTTTCTTT. It is translated as CASWANTEAFF.